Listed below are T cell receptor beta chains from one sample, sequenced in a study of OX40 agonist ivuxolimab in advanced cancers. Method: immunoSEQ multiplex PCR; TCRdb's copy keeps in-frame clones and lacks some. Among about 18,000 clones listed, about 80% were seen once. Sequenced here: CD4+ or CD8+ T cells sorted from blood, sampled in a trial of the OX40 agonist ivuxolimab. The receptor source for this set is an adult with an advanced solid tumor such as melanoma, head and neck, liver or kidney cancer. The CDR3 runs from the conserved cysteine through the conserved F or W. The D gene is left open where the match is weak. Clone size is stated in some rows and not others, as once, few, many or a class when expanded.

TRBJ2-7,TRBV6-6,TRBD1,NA,CASSQPWDSYEQYF,TGTGCCAGCAGCCAACCCTGGGACAGTTACGAGCAGTACTTC
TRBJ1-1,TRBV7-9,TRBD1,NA,CASSPPGTGGGRNTEAFF,TGTGCCAGCAGCCCACCCGGGACAGGGGGCGGAAGAAACACTGAAGCTTTCTTT
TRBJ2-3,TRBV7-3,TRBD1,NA,CASSPTGGSADTQYF,TGTGCCAGCAGCCCGACAGGGGGCTCGGCAGATACGCAGTATTTT
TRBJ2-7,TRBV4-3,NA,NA,CASSQETPGVFNYEQYF,TGCGCCAGCAGCCAAGAAACCCCGGGGGTTTTCAACTACGAGCAGTACTTC
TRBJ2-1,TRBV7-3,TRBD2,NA,CASSLARTATSGPTEQFF,TGTGCCAGCAGCTTAGCCCGAACCGCTACTAGCGGACCTACGGAGCAGTTCTTC
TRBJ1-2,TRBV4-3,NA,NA,CASSLTLQGGGNGYTF,TGCGCCAGCAGCCTAACCTTACAGGGAGGAGGAAATGGCTACACCTTC
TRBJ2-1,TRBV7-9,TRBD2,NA,CASSFPRGGAGEQFF,TGTGCCAGCAGCTTTCCTCGCGGGGGGGCCGGTGAGCAGTTCTTC
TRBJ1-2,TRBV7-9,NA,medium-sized,CASSPQGANYGYTF,TGTGCCAGCAGCCCTCAAGGAGCTAACTATGGCTACACCTTC
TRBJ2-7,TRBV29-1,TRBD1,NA,CSVERQGASYEQYF,TGCAGCGTTGAAAGGCAGGGGGCTAGCTACGAGCAGTACTTC
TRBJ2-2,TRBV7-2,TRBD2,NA,CASSGYLAGGNTGELFF,TGTGCCAGCAGCGGATATCTAGCGGGGGGTAACACCGGGGAGCTGTTTTTT
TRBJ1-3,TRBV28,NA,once,CATLARELGNTIYF,TGTGCCACCCTTGCGAGGGAATTGGGAAACACCATATATTTT
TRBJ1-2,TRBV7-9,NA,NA,CASSQTDSNYGYTF,TGTGCCAGCAGCCAAACGGACAGCAACTATGGCTACACCTTC
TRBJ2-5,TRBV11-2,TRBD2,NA,CASSLMGLAGQETQYF,TGTGCCAGCAGCTTAATGGGACTAGCGGGACAAGAGACCCAGTACTTC
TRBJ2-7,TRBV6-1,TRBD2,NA,CASRTSGTYEQYF,TGTGCCAGCCGGACTAGCGGAACCTACGAGCAGTACTTC
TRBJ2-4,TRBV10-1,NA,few,CASSEVKVFGKNIQYF,TGCGCCAGCAGTGAGGTGAAGGTGTTTGGCAAAAACATTCAGTACTTC
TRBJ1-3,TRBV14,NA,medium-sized,CASSFGYSGNTIYF,TGTGCCAGCAGCTTCGGGTACTCTGGAAACACCATATATTTT
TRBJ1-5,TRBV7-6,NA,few,CASSLFGGSNQPQHF,TGTGCCAGCAGCTTATTCGGAGGGAGCAATCAGCCCCAGCATTTT
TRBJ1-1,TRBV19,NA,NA,CASIQVGGRAEAFF,TGTGCCAGTATCCAAGTTGGGGGTCGGGCTGAAGCTTTCTTT
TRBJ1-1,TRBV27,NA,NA,CASSLVPGRGAEAFF,TGTGCCAGCAGTTTGGTCCCGGGCCGAGGAGCTGAAGCTTTCTTT
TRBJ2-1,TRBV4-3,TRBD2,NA,CASSRIGGTNNEQFF,TGCGCCAGCAGCCGCATCGGGGGGACTAACAATGAGCAGTTCTTC
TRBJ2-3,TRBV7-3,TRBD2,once,CASSLLAGGPQDTQYF,TGTGCCAGCAGCTTATTAGCGGGGGGGCCTCAAGATACGCAGTATTTT
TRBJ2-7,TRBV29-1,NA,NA,CSAQGSEDEQYF,TGCAGCGCTCAGGGGTCCGAAGACGAGCAGTACTTC
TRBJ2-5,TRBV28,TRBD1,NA,CASSLATGEETQYF,TGTGCCAGCAGTTTAGCTACAGGGGAAGAGACCCAGTACTTC
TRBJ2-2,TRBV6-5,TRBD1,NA,CASSYSTRGTGELFF,TGTGCCAGCAGTTACTCGACCAGGGGGACCGGGGAGCTGTTTTTT